The rows below give T cell receptor beta chains drawn from one sample of a study of post-analysis software for immune sequencing data. TCRdb passed the PCR reads through MiXCR, listing each CDR3 protein once. Of roughly 410,000 distinct CDR3 sequences listed, 30% to 45% are singletons. Sequencing was carried out using blood. The receptors were gathered from a girl under 18 with multiple sclerosis. Both conserved end residues are part of each CDR3. The order of the fields is clone size, CDR3 length, D gene, J gene, V gene, CDR3 DNA, CDR3 protein. D genes are given only for firm matches. Clone size, where shown, is once, few, many, or a class for clones that have expanded.

>-|16|TRBD2|TRBJ2-7|TRBV20-1
TGCAGTGCCCCCGGACTAGCGGGGGACTCCTACAATGAGCAGTACTTC
CSAPGLAGDSYNEQYF
>few|13|-|TRBJ1-5|TRBV29-1
TGCAGCGTCGGGGTGCAGGGTAGGGAGCCCCAGCATTTT
CSVGVQGREPQHF
>-|13|-|TRBJ1-1|TRBV6-5
TGTGCCAGCAGTTACGCAGGGTGGACTGAAGCTTTCTTT
CASSYAGWTEAFF
>-|15|-|TRBJ1-4|TRBV9
TGTGCCAGCAGCGCGGCCACAGGGTTTGCTGAAAAACTGTTTTTT
CASSAATGFAEKLFF
>-|14|-|TRBJ2-7|TRBV20-1
TGCAGTGCTACCCACCCCACCGCTTCCTACGAGCAGTACTTC
CSATHPTASYEQYF
>-|14|-|TRBJ1-6|TRBV7-3
TGTGCCAGCAGCTTCCAGGGCCCACTTTCACCCCTCCACTTT
CASSFQGPLSPLHF
>few|13|-|TRBJ1-2|TRBV7-2
TGTGCCAGCAGCTTAGAGAGGGTCTATGGCTACACCTTC
CASSLERVYGYTF
>-|15|-|TRBJ2-5|TRBV6-6
TGTGCCAGCAGTTACTCTACGTTTCGGGGGGAGACCCAGTACTTC
CASSYSTFRGETQYF
>-|12|TRBD2|TRBJ2-5|TRBV29-1
TGCATCGCTAGCGGGGGCCAAGAGACCCAGTACTTC
CIASGGQETQYF
>-|13|-|TRBJ2-5|TRBV7-2
TGTGCCAGCAGCCCGCCTGTCTCGGAGACCCAGTACTTC
CASSPPVSETQYF
>-|20|TRBD2|TRBJ2-3|TRBV18
TGTGCCAGCTCACCACCCCGTGGACTAGCGGGGTGGGGAGGCACAGATACGCAGTATTTT
CASSPPRGLAGWGGTDTQYF
>once|15|TRBD1|TRBJ2-3|TRBV5-1
TGCGCCAGCAAAGGGGGCGTGAGAGGCACAGATACGCAGTATTTT
CASKGGVRGTDTQYF
>few|14|-|TRBJ2-1|TRBV7-2
TGTGCCAGCAGCTGGGGGGGCGGTGTCAATGAGCAGTTCTTC
CASSWGGGVNEQFF
>-|13|-|TRBJ1-2|TRBV6-2/TRBV6-3
TGTGCCATCCGGACAGATAATAACTATGGCTACACCTTC
CAIRTDNNYGYTF
>few|14|-|TRBJ1-2|TRBV6-5
TGTGCCAGCAGTTACTTTGGGGCTGACTATGGCTACACCTTC
CASSYFGADYGYTF
>-|12|-|TRBJ1-1|TRBV29-1
TGCAGCGTTTCCGCGTTGAACACTGAAGCTTTCTTT
CSVSALNTEAFF
>-|12|-|TRBJ2-5|TRBV7-9
TGTGCCTCTCGGCAGGGGCAGGAGACCCAGTACTTC
CASRQGQETQYF
>once|17|TRBD1|TRBJ1-1|TRBV7-2
TGTGCCAGCAGCTCCCTACAGGGGGCGGTATGGGGAGTTGAAGCTTTCTTT
CASSSLQGAVWGVEAFF
>-|14|-|TRBJ1-4|TRBV10-3
TGTGCCATCAGTGAGTCGAGCTGGGATGAAAAACTGTTTTTT
CAISESSWDEKLFF
>few|16|-|TRBJ2-1|TRBV7-3
TGTGCCAGCAGCTTAACGGCAGGGCGCTCCTACAATGAGCAGTTCTTC
CASSLTAGRSYNEQFF
>few|13|-|TRBJ2-7|TRBV6-2/TRBV6-3
TGTGCCAGCAGTTACTCTTTGGCCTACGAGCAGTACTTC
CASSYSLAYEQYF
>-|15|TRBD1|TRBJ2-2|TRBV5-1
TGCGCCAGCAGCTTGGGACAGGGAATGGCCGGGGAGCTGTTTTTT
CASSLGQGMAGELFF
>-|11|-|TRBJ2-5|TRBV5-6
TGTGCCAACAGCTTGGGGGAGACCCAGTACTTC
CANSLGETQYF
>few|14|TRBD1|TRBJ2-7|TRBV7-2
TGTGCCAGCAGCTCAGACGGACAGGGCTACGAGCAGTACTTC
CASSSDGQGYEQYF
>few|14|-|TRBJ2-7|TRBV11-1
TGTGCCAGCAGCTTAGGGGTATACTCCTACGAGCAGTACTTC
CASSLGVYSYEQYF
>-|18|-|TRBJ2-2|TRBV15
TGTGCCACCAGCAGAGACGGCATTCAGGAGCCTTACACCGGGGAGCTGTTTTTT
CATSRDGIQEPYTGELFF
>many|13|-|TRBJ1-2|TRBV30
TGTGCCTGTTACCGGGGCCATAACTATGGCTACACCTTC
CACYRGHNYGYTF
>-|13|-|TRBJ2-7|TRBV5-1
TGCGCCAGCAGCTTGGGACAGGCCGGGGAGCAGTACTTC
CASSLGQAGEQYF
>-|14|TRBD2|TRBJ2-1|TRBV20-1
TGCAGTGCTTGTCGGACTAGCGGGGGCTACGAGCAGTTCTTC
CSACRTSGGYEQFF
>few|14|-|TRBJ2-1|TRBV29-1
TGCAGCGGAGTGCGGGACCCAGATGGGAATGAGCAGTTCTTC
CSGVRDPDGNEQFF
>-|12|-|TRBJ2-5|TRBV3-1
TGTGCCAGCAGCCAGGAGGGACTTTTCCAGTACTTC
CASSQEGLFQYF
>few|10|-|TRBJ2-7|TRBV6-6
TGTGGGTGTGGGGACTACGAGCAGTACTTC
CGCGDYEQYF
>-|16|-|TRBJ2-5|TRBV6-1
TGTGCCAGCAGCCCAAAGGGGTGGGGAACCCAAGAGACCCAGTACTTC
CASSPKGWGTQETQYF
>few|15|-|TRBJ2-3|TRBV7-2
TGTGCCAGCAGCTTAGGTCACGGACGAAGGGATACGCAGTATTTT
CASSLGHGRRDTQYF
>-|14|-|TRBJ2-5|TRBV11-2
TGTGCCAGCAGCTTAAGGGCAGGGCCAGAGACCCAGTACTTC
CASSLRAGPETQYF
>-|13|-|TRBJ2-7|TRBV5-1
TGCGCCAGCAGCTTCCACATAGGACGCGAGCAGTACTTC
CASSFHIGREQYF
>few|11|-|TRBJ2-1|TRBV7-9
TGTGCCAGCAGCCGAGAGACTCGGCTGTTCTTC
CASSRETRLFF
>few|14|-|TRBJ1-5|TRBV6-1
TGTGCCAGCGCGGAGGGGGTGGGAAATCAGCCCCAGCATTTT
CASAEGVGNQPQHF
>-|17|-|TRBJ2-7|TRBV6-6
TGTGCCAGCAGTTACTCGGGGGGTGGTGCCCTAACCTACGAGCAGTACTTC
CASSYSGGGALTYEQYF
>-|17|-|TRBJ2-5|TRBV10-3
TGTGCCATCAGTGAGCCGGCTCAGACTGGTACTAGAGAGACCCAGTACTTC
CAISEPAQTGTRETQYF
>-|12|-|TRBJ1-1|TRBV6-2/TRBV6-3
TGTGCCAGCAGTTATATAGGCACTGAAGCTTTCTTT
CASSYIGTEAFF
>-|13|TRBD1|TRBJ1-2|TRBV12-3/TRBV12-4
TGTGCCAGCAGTTTAGAGACAGGGGATGGCTACACCTTC
CASSLETGDGYTF
>few|13|-|TRBJ1-5|TRBV7-2
TGTGCCAGCAGCTTACCAGGTAGTCAGCCCCAGCATTTT
CASSLPGSQPQHF
>-|14|-|TRBJ1-5|TRBV5-1
TGCGCCAGCAGCCCCTTGGGGCAGCATCAGCCCCAGCATTTT
CASSPLGQHQPQHF
>-|15|TRBD1|TRBJ1-5|TRBV28
TGTGCCAGCAGTTTATGGACAGGGAGCAATCAGCCCCAGCATTTT
CASSLWTGSNQPQHF
>few|15|TRBD1|TRBJ2-3|TRBV6-5
TGTGCCAGCATTCCAACAGGGGGTACTGGGGATACGCAGTATTTT
CASIPTGGTGDTQYF
>few|14|TRBD1|TRBJ2-5|TRBV28
TGTGCCAGCAGTCGACAGGGATACCAGGAGACCCAGTACTTC
CASSRQGYQETQYF
>few|15|TRBD1|TRBJ1-2|TRBV10-2
TGCGCCAGCAGTGCCCAGACAGGGGCTAACTATGGCTACACCTTC
CASSAQTGANYGYTF
>-|13|-|TRBJ2-1|TRBV14
TGTGCCAGCAGCCCCGAGGAATCGTCCGAGCAGTTCTTC
CASSPEESSEQFF
>-|13|-|TRBJ1-1|TRBV14
TGTGCCAGCAGCCACGACATCTACACTGAAGCTTTCTTT
CASSHDIYTEAFF
>-|12|-|TRBJ2-7|TRBV11-2
TGTGCCAGCAGACCCCGGGAGGGGGCCCAGTACTTC
CASRPREGAQYF
>few|16|-|TRBJ2-3|TRBV11-2
TGTGCCAGCAGCTTGGGGTGGGGACTCCTGAAGGTAGCGCAGTATTTT
CASSLGWGLLKVAQYF
>few|13|-|TRBJ2-5|TRBV29-1
TGCAGCGTTGATCCTAGCCGCGTGGAGACCCAGTACTTC
CSVDPSRVETQYF
>-|15|-|TRBJ2-3|TRBV20-1
TGCAGTGCTCCCTCAAGTGAGACTAGCACAGATACGCAGTATTTT
CSAPSSETSTDTQYF
>-|13|TRBD1|TRBJ1-2|TRBV25-1
TGTGCCAGCCGATCCGGGACAGGGATCGGCTACACCTTC
CASRSGTGIGYTF